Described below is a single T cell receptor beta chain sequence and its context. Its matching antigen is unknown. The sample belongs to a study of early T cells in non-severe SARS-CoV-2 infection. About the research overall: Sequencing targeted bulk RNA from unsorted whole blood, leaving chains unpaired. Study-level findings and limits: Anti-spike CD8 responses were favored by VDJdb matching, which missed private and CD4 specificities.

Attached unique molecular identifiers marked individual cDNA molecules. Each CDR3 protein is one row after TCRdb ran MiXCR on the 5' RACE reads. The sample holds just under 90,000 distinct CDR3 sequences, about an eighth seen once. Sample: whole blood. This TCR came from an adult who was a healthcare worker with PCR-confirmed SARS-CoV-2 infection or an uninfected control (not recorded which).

CDR3 in amino acids: CASSPRGTSTDTQYF. CDR3 coding DNA: TGTGCCAGCTCACCAAGGGGGACTAGCACAGATACGCAGTATTTT. J is TRBJ2-3 and V is TRBV18; the D call may be TRBD1 or TRBD2 (6 bases each). The CDR3 contains 15 residues. Trimming left V 2 bases short and J 0 bases short, with 9 bases between. Germline V gene lookup returns CDR1 KGHSH and CDR2 LQKENI.